A single sample is the source of the 2 T cell receptor beta chains below, sequenced in a study of somatic mutations in cytotoxic T cells in rheumatoid arthritis. Profiling relied on immunoSEQ multiplex PCR, and the TCRdb table lists in-frame clones only, not all of them. The repertoire holds roughly 30,000 clones, around 83% seen once, with just under 8.5% in the top ten. Sample: CD8+ T cells sorted from blood. The source of these receptors is an adult with rheumatoid arthritis.

The rearrangement links TRBV6-1 to TRBJ2-5, with D possibly TRBD1 on 5 matching bases. Germline V gene lookup returns CDR1 MNHNS and CDR2 SASEGT. V dropped 3 bases and J dropped 5 bases, with 10 bases sitting between them. The CDR3 has 13 amino acids. The CDR3 nucleotides read TGTGCCAGCAGTGAGGGGCTCCGGGAGACCCAGTACTTC. It yields the protein CASSEGLRETQYF.

J is TRBJ1-1 and V is TRBV19; D gene unclear. This CDR3 contains 13 residues. The V gene's germline CDR1 is LNHDA and CDR2 SQIVND (reference sequence). The V end was cut by 1 base, the J end by 6 bases, with 9 bases between. CDR3 DNA sequence: TGTGCCAGTAGTATAGTTCTCACGGCTGAAGCTTTCTTT. Encoded protein: CASSIVLTAEAFF.